This T cell receptor beta chain was found in a study of blood T cell repertoires in COVID-19. Study context: Spain, Italy and the United States supplied samples that represented acute and convalescent COVID-19. PBMCs, B-cell-depleted T cells, or T cells were the source of the cDNA or gDNA that made up the material.

This CDR3 is 19 amino acids long. Germline lookup yields CDR1 MNHEY and CDR2 SVGEGT. Trimming took 0 bases from V and 11 from J; bases not matched to a gene: 21. Profiling relied on immunoSEQ multiplex PCR, and the TCRdb table lists in-frame clones only, not all of them. The sample has fewer than 130,000 clones, less than 75% seen once. The V call is TRBV6-2 or TRBV6-3, the J call TRBJ1-4; 7 nucleotides line up with TRBD1. What was sequenced was peripheral blood. This receptor was taken from a woman in her fifties or sixties with acute or convalescent COVID-19. In nucleotides, the CDR3 is TGTGCCAGCAGTTACTCAGGATCGGGGACAGCTGCTTCCAGGGGGAAACTGTTTTTT. Residues: CASSYSGSGTAASRGKLFF.